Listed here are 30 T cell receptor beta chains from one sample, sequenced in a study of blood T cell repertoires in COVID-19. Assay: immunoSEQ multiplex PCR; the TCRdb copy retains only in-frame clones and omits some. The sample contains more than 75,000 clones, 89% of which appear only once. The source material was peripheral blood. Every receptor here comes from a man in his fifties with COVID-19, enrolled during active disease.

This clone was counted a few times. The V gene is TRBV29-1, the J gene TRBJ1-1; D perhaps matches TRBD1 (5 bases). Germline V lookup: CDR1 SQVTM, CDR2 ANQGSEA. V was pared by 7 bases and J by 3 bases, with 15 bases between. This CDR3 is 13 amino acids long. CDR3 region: CSGFQGRDTEAFF. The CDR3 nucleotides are TGCAGCGGATTTCAGGGCCGCGACACTGAAGCTTTCTTT.

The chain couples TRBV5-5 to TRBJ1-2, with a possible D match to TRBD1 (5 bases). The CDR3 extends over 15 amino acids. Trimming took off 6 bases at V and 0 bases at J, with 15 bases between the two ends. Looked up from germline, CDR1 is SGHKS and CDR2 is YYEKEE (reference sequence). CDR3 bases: TGTGCCAGCAACAACCAAGACAGACCTAACTATGGCTACACCTTC. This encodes CASNNQDRPNYGYTF. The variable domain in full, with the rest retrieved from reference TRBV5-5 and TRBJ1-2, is DAGVTQSPTHLIKTRGQQVTLRCSPISGHKSVSWYQQVLGQGPQFIFQYYEKEERGRGNFPDRFSARQFPNYSSELNVNALLLGDSALYLCASNNQDRPNYGYTFGSGTRLTVV.

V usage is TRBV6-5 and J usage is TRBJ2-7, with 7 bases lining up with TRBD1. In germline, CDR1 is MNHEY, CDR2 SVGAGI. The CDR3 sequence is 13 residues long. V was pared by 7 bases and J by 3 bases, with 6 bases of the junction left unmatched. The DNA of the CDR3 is TGTGCCAGCATTGGACAGGATGACTACGAGCAGTACTTC. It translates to CASIGQDDYEQYF.

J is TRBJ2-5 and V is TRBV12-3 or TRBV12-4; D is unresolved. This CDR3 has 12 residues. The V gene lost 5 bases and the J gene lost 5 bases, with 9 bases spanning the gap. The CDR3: CASSRIRETQYF. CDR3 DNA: TGTGCCAGCAGTCGAATCCGGGAGACCCAGTACTTC.

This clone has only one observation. The CDR3 is CASARRGATDTQYF. CDR3 nucleotide sequence: TGTGCCAGCGCCCGGCGGGGGGCTACAGATACGCAGTATTTT. The chain employs TRBV6-5 and TRBJ2-3; 8 bases agree with TRBD2. The CDR3 contains 14 residues. V was pared by 8 bases and J by 3 bases, with 7 bases of the junction left unmatched. Per the germline V gene, CDR1 is MNHEY and CDR2 is SVGAGI.

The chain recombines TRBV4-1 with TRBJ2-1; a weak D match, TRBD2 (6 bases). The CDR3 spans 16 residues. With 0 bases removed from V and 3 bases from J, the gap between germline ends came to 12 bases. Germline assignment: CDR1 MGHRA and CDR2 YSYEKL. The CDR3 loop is CASSQDRDWIYNEQFF. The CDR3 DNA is TGCGCCAGCAGCCAAGACCGGGACTGGATCTACAATGAGCAGTTCTTC.

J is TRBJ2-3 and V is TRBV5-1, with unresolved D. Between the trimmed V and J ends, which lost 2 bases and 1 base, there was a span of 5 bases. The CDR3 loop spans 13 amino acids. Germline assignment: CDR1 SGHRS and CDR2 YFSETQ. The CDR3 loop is CASSFLGTDTQYF. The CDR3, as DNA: TGCGCCAGCAGCTTCCTTGGCACAGATACGCAGTATTTT.

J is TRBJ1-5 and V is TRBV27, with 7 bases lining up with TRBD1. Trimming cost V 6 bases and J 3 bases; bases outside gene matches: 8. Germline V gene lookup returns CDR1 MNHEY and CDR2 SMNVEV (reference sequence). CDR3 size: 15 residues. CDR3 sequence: CASRPTGLLNQPQHF. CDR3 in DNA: TGTGCCAGCAGACCGACAGGGCTCCTCAATCAGCCCCAGCATTTT.

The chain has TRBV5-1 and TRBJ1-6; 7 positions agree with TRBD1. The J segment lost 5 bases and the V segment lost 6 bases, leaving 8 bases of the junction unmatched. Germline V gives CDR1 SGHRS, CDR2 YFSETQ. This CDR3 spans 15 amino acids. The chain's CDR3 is CASTLADRDNSPLHF. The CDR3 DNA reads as TGCGCCAGCACACTCGCCGACAGGGATAATTCACCCCTCCACTTT.

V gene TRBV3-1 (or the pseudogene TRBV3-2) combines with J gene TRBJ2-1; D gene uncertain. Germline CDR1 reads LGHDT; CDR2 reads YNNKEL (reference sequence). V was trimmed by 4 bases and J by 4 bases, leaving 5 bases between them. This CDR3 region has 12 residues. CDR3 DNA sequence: TGTGCCAGCAGCCCGAGGTACAATGAGCAGTTCTTC. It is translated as CASSPRYNEQFF.

In DNA form, the CDR3 reads TGCGCCAGCAGCAAATCACAGGGCTATGGCTACACCTTC. Encoded protein: CASSKSQGYGYTF. The chain recombines TRBV5-1 with TRBJ1-2; D is perhaps TRBD1 (6 bases). Germline assignment: CDR1 SGHRS and CDR2 YFSETQ. V lost 4 bases to trimming and J lost 4 bases, with 11 bases between them. This CDR3 spans 13 amino acids. Drawing the rest from reference TRBV5-1 and TRBJ1-2, the complete variable domain is KAGVTQTPRYLIKTRGQQVTLSCSPISGHRSVSWYQQTPGQGLQFLFEYFSETQRNKGNFPGRFSGRQFSNSRSEMNVSTLELGDSALYLCASSKSQGYGYTFGSGTRLTVV.

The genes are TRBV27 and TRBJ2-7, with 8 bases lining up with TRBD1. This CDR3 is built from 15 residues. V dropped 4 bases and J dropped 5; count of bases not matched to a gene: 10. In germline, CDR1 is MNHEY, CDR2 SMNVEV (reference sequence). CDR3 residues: CASSSTQGAIHEQYF. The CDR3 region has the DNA TGTGCCAGCAGTTCGACGCAGGGGGCGATCCACGAGCAGTACTTC.

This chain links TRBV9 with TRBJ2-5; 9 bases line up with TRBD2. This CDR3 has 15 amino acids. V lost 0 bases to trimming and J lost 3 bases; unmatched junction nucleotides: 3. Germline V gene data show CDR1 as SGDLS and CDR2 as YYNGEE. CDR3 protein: CASSVAASGEETQYF. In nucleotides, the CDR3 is TGTGCCAGCAGCGTAGCGGCTAGCGGGGAAGAGACCCAGTACTTC.

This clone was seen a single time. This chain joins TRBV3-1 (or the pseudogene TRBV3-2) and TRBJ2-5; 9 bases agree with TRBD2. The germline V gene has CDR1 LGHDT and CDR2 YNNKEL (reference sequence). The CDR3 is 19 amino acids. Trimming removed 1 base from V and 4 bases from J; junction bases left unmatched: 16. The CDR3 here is CASSQGSGGLAGYGETQYF. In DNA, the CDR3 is TGTGCCAGCAGCCAAGGATCCGGGGGGCTAGCGGGGTATGGAGAGACCCAGTACTTC.

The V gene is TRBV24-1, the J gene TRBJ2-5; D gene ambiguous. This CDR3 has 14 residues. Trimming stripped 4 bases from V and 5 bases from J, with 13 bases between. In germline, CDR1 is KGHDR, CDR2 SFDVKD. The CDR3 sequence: CATSETPPRETQYF. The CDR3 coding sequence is TGTGCCACCAGTGAAACCCCACCCCGGGAGACCCAGTACTTC.

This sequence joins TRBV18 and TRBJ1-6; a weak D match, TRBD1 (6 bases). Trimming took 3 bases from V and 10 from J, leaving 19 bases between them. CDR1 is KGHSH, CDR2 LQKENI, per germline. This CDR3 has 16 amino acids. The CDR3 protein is CASSPNLPGTSSPLHF. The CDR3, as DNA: TGTGCCAGCTCACCTAATCTACCCGGGACATCATCACCCCTCCACTTT.

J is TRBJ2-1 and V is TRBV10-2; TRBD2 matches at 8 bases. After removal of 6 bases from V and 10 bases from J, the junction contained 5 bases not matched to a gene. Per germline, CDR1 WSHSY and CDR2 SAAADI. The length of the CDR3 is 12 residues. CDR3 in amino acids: CASRDSGAEQFF. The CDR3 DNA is TGCGCCAGCAGGGATAGCGGGGCCGAGCAGTTCTTC.

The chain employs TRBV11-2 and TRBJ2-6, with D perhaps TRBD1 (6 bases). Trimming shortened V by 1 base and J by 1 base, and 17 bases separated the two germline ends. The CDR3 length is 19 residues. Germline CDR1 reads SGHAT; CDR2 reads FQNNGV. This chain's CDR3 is CASSLVTRDTPSGANVLTF. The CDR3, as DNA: TGTGCCAGCAGCTTAGTAACCAGGGACACGCCTTCTGGGGCCAACGTCCTGACTTTC.

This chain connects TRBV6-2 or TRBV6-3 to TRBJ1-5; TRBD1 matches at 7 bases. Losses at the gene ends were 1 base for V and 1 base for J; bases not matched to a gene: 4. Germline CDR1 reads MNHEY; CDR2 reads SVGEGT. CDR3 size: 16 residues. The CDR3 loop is CASSYWQGVSNQPQHF. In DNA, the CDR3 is TGTGCCAGCAGTTACTGGCAGGGGGTGAGCAATCAGCCCCAGCATTTT.

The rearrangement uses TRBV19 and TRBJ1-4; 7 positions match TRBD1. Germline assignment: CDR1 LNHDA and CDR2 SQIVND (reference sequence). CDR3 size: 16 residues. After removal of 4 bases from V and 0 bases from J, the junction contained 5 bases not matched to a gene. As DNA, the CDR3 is TGTGCCAGTAGTAACAGGGGTAGTCCAACTAATGAAAAACTGTTTTTT. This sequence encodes CASSNRGSPTNEKLFF.

The CDR3 is CASSLALRQGSRNQPQHF. The CDR3 DNA reads TGTGCCAGCAGCTTAGCGCTTAGACAGGGGTCTCGCAATCAGCCCCAGCATTTT. The chain links TRBV7-8 to TRBJ1-5, with TRBD1 matching over 8 bases. CDR1 is SGHVS, CDR2 FQNEAQ, per germline. Trimming removed 0 bases from V and 2 bases from J; junction bases left unmatched: 9. This CDR3 spans 18 amino acids. Drawing the rest from reference TRBV7-8 and TRBJ1-5, the complete variable domain is GAGVSQSPRYKVAKRGQDVALRCDPISGHVSLFWYQQALGQGPEFLTYFQNEAQLDKSGLPSDRFFAERPEGSVSTLKIQRTQQEDSAVYLCASSLALRQGSRNQPQHFGDGTRLSIL.

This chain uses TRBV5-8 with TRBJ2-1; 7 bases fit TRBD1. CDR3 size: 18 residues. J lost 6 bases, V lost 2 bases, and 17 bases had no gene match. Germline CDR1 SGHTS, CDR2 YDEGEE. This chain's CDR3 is CASSFPKGGQGDGNEQFF. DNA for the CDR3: TGTGCCAGCAGCTTCCCGAAAGGTGGGCAGGGGGACGGCAATGAGCAGTTCTTC.

The CDR3 DNA reads as TGTGCCAGTACTAAGGGGGCCAGAAACTATGGCTACACCTTC. Protein sequence: CASTKGARNYGYTF. The chain couples TRBV19 to TRBJ1-2; TRBD1 matches at 7 bases. The CDR3 runs to 14 residues. Germline trimming cut 7 bases from V and 2 bases from J; bases unmatched to any gene: 7. CDR1 and CDR2 from the germline V gene are LNHDA and SQIVND (reference sequence).

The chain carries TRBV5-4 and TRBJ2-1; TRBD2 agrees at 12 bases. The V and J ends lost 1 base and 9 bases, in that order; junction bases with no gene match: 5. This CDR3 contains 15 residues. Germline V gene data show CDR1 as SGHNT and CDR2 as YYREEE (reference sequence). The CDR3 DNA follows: TGTGCCAGCAGCTTGTCTAGCGGGGGGGCCACTGAGCAGTTCTTC. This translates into CASSLSSGGATEQFF.

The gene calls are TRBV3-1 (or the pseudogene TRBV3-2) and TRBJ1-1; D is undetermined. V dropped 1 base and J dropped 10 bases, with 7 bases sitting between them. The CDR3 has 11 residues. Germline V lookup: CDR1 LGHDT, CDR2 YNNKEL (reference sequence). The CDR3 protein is CASSQGGRAFF. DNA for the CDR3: TGTGCCAGCAGCCAAGGAGGGCGAGCTTTCTTT.

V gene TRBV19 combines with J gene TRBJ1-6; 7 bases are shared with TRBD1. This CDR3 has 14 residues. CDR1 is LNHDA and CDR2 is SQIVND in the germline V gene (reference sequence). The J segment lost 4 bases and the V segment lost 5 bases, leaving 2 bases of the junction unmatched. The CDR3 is CASSETGYNSPLHF. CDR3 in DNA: TGTGCCAGTAGTGAGACAGGGTATAATTCACCCCTCCACTTT.

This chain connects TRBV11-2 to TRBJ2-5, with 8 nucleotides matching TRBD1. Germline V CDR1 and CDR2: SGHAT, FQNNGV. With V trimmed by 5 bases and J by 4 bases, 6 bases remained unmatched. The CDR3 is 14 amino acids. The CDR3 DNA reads TGTGCCAGCAGCCTTGACAGGGGCCCAGAGACCCAGTACTTC. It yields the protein CASSLDRGPETQYF.

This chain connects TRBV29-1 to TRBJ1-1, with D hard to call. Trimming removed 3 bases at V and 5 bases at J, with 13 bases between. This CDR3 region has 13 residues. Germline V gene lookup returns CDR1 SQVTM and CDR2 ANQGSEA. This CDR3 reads CSVETGGHTEAFF. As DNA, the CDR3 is TGCAGCGTTGAGACGGGAGGGCATACTGAAGCTTTCTTT.

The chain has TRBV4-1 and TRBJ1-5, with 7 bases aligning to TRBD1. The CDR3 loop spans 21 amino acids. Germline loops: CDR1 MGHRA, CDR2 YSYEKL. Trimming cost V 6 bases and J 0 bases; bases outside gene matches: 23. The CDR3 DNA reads TGCGCCAGCAGACACTCGAACCCCACTGGCCGGGACAGACGTAGCAATCAGCCCCAGCATTTT. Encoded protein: CASRHSNPTGRDRRSNQPQHF.

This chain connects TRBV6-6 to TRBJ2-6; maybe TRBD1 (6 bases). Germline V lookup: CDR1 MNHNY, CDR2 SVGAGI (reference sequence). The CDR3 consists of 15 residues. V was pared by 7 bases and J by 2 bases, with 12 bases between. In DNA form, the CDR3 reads TGTGCCAGCACCGTTCCAGGGGCTGGGGCCAACGTCCTGACTTTC. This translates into CASTVPGAGANVLTF.